This TCR beta chain was captured in a study of blood T cell repertoires in COVID-19. The V gene lost 1 base and the J gene lost 1 base, with 8 bases spanning the gap. Per germline, CDR1 SGHVS and CDR2 FNYEAQ. The CDR3 is 15 amino acids. Under the authors' procedure: Nucleated cell number was recorded as an estimate derived from reference gene primer amplification. Sequenced by immunoSEQ multiplex PCR; TCRdb stores in-frame clones only, minus some. D and trimming come from the DNA, and the V and J calls and clone size come from that table. The sample records 45,000 to 65,000 clones, around 80% being singletons.

The TCR originated in a woman older than 75 with acute or convalescent COVID-19. The chain recombines TRBV7-6 with TRBJ1-3; the D gene is possibly TRBD1 (5 bases). The sample taken for sequencing was peripheral blood. The CDR3 sequence is CASSLGPGSGNTIYF. CDR3 in DNA: TGTGCCAGCAGCTTAGGCCCAGGGTCTGGAAACACCATATATTTT.